This T cell receptor beta chain comes out of a study of blood T cells in healthy people across ages. Then a second PCR, running about 7 to 11 cycles, was carried out with a sample-barcoded 5' primer and a J-beta primer mix. Every cDNA molecule bore a tag from a template-switch adaptor containing 12 random nucleotides. A single record per CDR3 protein comes from TCRdb applying MiXCR to the 5' RACE reads. The profile shows fewer than 1,200,000 distinct CDR3 sequences, approximately 26% of them singletons. In this sample, this clonotype turned up a few times. Its antigen remains unknown. Study findings and constraints: The long-lived group displayed more naive CD4+ cells, plus higher diversity, than the aged donors did.

The same sample was also studied in work on T cells of mothers and their children. This second report adds: Thymic selection molds TCR recombination output in much the same way for related pairs as for unrelated pairs.

Sequenced sample: blood. The sequence was collected from a girl aged 2-10 years in good health.

CDR3 sequence reads: CASSMGTSSYEQYF. The DNA for the CDR3 is TGTGCCAGCAGTATGGGCACTAGTTCCTACGAGCAGTACTTC. The V and J genes are TRBV6-5 and TRBJ2-7; tentative D call: TRBD2 (5 bases). V was clipped by 5 bases and J by 1 base, with 12 bases between them. This CDR3 comprises 14 residues. Germline CDR1 and CDR2: MNHEY and SVGAGI.